This entry lists 6 T cell receptor beta chains sequenced from one sample in a study of cytomegalovirus exposure and HLA in healthy donors. The PCR ran on 60 Vbeta and 13 Jbeta primers. Here immunoSEQ multiplex PCR was the method, and the copy in TCRdb shows in-frame clones only, minus some. The sample includes around 140,000 clones, almost 85% seen only once; the top ten take around 9.7%. Sample: PBMCs. The source of these receptors is a woman aged 55-69 years in good health and CMV-seropositive.

This clone occurred a few times. Here the CDR3 reads CASMPGTANEKLFF. CDR3 sequence (DNA): TGTGCCAGCATGCCCGGGACAGCTAATGAAAAACTGTTTTTT. The V and J genes are TRBV7-9 and TRBJ1-4; the match to TRBD1 covers 7 bases. The V and J ends lost 7 bases and 3 bases, in that order; junction bases with no gene match: 5. CDR1 is SEHNR and CDR2 is FQNEAQ in the germline V gene (reference sequence). This CDR3 region has 14 residues.

The V and J genes are TRBV4-1 and TRBJ1-1; D may be TRBD1 (6 bases). V was pared by 6 bases and J by 5 bases, with 22 bases between. Germline V CDR1 and CDR2: MGHRA, YSYEKL. The CDR3 loop spans 16 amino acids. CDR3 nucleotide sequence: TGCGCCAGCAGTCCAAGGGGGGGCCCCCCACGGACTGAAGCTTTCTTT. Translation gives CASSPRGGPPRTEAFF.

The chain carries TRBV25-1 and TRBJ1-1; a possible D gene is TRBD1 (5 bases). Trimming shortened V by 6 bases and J by 0 bases, and 14 bases separated the two germline ends. CDR3 size: 15 residues. In germline, CDR1 is MGHDK, CDR2 SYGVNS. CDR3: CASRPSRGLNTEAFF. CDR3 in DNA: TGTGCCAGCAGGCCCTCTCGGGGGTTGAACACTGAAGCTTTCTTT.

As to this clone: Other DNA sequences in the same sample also yield this CDR3. The gene calls are TRBV7-9 and TRBJ2-5, with 11 bases fitting TRBD2. The ends lost 6 bases at V and 5 bases at J; junction bases unmatched: 11. Germline assignment: CDR1 SEHNR and CDR2 FQNEAQ (reference sequence). This CDR3 region has 16 residues. CDR3 sequence reads: CASRTGTSGYQETQYF. DNA for the CDR3: TGTGCCAGCAGAACAGGGACTAGCGGTTATCAGGAGACCCAGTACTTC.

V gene TRBV7-6 combines with J gene TRBJ2-5; no firm D call. The V end was cut by 2 bases, the J end by 1 base, with 8 bases between. Looked up from germline, CDR1 is SGHVS and CDR2 is FNYEAQ. CDR3 size: 14 residues. The CDR3 protein is CASSLRHLQETQYF. In nucleotides, the CDR3 is TGTGCCAGCAGCTTACGACACCTCCAAGAGACCCAGTACTTC.

The J gene is TRBJ1-2, the V gene TRBV28; TRBD1 agrees at 9 bases. Per the germline V gene, CDR1 is MDHEN and CDR2 is SYDVKM. V gave up 6 bases and J gave up 8 bases; unmatched junction bases: 7. The CDR3 is 13 residues long. This CDR3 reads CASSNTGGYGYTF. The CDR3 nucleotides are TGTGCCAGCAGCAATACAGGGGGCTACGGCTACACCTTC.